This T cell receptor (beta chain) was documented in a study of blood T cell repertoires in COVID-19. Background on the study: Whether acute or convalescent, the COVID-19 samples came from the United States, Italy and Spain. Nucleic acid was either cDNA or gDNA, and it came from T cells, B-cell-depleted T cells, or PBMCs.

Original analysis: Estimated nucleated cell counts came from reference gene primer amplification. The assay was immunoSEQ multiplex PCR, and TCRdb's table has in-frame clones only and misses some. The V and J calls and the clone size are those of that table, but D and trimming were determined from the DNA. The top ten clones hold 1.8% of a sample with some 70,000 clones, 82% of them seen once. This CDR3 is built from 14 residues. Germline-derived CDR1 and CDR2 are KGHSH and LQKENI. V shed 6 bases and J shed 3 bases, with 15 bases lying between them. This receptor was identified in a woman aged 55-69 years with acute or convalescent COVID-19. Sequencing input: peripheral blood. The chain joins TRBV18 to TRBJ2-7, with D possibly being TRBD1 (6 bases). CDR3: CASSPGQEFYEQYF. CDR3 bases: TGTGCCAGCTCTCCGGGACAAGAGTTCTACGAGCAGTACTTC.